Below are 17 T cell receptor beta chains sequenced from a single sample in a study of CD8+ T cells in alopecia areata (dated by TCRdb to the late 2010s). Libraries were built with the immunoSEQ multiplex PCR assay. RNA was extracted from all samples and reverse transcribed into cDNA as template for TCR sequencing. In TCRdb, the immuneACCESS table is reduced to in-frame sequences with V and J assigned. These tables do not hold every clone; where another copy was compared, an unresolved V gene accounts for under half, and the others remain unexplained. This sample holds 140,000 to 150,000 clones; about 59% were observed only once. Together, the top ten hold 15% to 20% of the sample. The sample's time point label, in plain terms: about 4 weeks on oral tofacitinib. Sample treatment or condition, as interpreted from the label and publication: oral pan-JAK inhibitor, 5-10 mg twice daily. Specimen: CD8+ T cells sorted from blood, collected at week 4, from a patient treated with tofacitinib. The receptors shown here come from a human donor with alopecia areata.

The chain couples TRBV30 to TRBJ2-1; D tentatively reads TRBD1 or TRBD2 (5 bases each). The CDR3 extends over 13 amino acids. Trimming took 4 bases from V and 6 from J, leaving 13 bases between them. CDR1 and CDR2 from the germline V gene are GTSNPN and SVGIG (reference sequence). CDR3 bases: TGTGCCTGGACCTGGGACCCCATCAATGAGCAGTTCTTC. This sequence encodes CAWTWDPINEQFF.

This chain uses TRBV2 with TRBJ2-1; 8 nucleotides align to TRBD2. The CDR3 is 15 amino acids. Trimming took 5 bases from V and 2 from J; bases not matched to a gene: 5. Per the germline V gene, CDR1 is SNHLY and CDR2 is FYNNEI. The CDR3 loop is CASSFPGGPYNEQFF. CDR3 nucleotides: TGTGCCAGCAGTTTCCCGGGGGGGCCCTACAATGAGCAGTTCTTC.

A few counts support this clone. J is TRBJ1-2 and V is TRBV2, with D unclear. Germline V gene sequence: CDR1 SNHLY, CDR2 FYNNEI. The CDR3 loop spans 13 amino acids. V shed 1 base and J shed 8 bases, with 11 bases lying between them. The CDR3 DNA follows: TGTGCCAGCAGTGAAGGAGGGCTCCGCGGCTACACCTTC. Encoded protein: CASSEGGLRGYTF.

This clone has at least ten counts. This CDR3 reads CASSLDTGSSYNEQFF. Here the CDR3 DNA reads TGTGCCAGCAGCTTAGATACAGGGAGCTCCTACAATGAGCAGTTCTTC. The chain joins TRBV11-2 to TRBJ2-1; TRBD1 might be the D (6 bases). V was trimmed by 0 bases and J by 0 bases, leaving 9 bases between them. CDR1 and CDR2 (germline): SGHAT, FQNNGV. The CDR3 has 16 residues. The variable domain in full, completed from reference TRBV11-2 and TRBJ2-1, reads EAGVAQSPRYKIIEKRQSVAFWCNPISGHATLYWYQQILGQGPKLLIQFQNNGVVDDSQLPKDRFSAERLKGVDSTLKIQPAKLEDSAVYLCASSLDTGSSYNEQFFGPGTRLTVL.

The V gene is TRBV9, the J gene TRBJ1-4; 10 nucleotides align to TRBD1. The CDR3 extends over 14 amino acids. Germline V gives CDR1 SGDLS, CDR2 YYNGEE. With 3 bases clipped from V and 6 bases from J, the junction kept 2 bases outside the gene matches. The CDR3 loop reads CASSGGTGDEKLFF. The CDR3 DNA sequence: TGTGCCAGCAGCGGCGGGACAGGGGATGAAAAACTGTTTTTT.

The table lists this clone with many counts. The chain has TRBV4-1 and TRBJ1-1; D ambiguous. V was shortened by 1 base and J by 4 bases, with 10 bases between the two germline ends. The CDR3 covers 14 residues. CDR1 is MGHRA and CDR2 is YSYEKL in the germline V gene. CDR3 sequence (DNA): TGCGCCAGCAGCCAAGTGGGAGATGGCACTGAAGCTTTCTTT. Amino acids: CASSQVGDGTEAFF.

This clone was observed a few times. V usage is TRBV7-6 and J usage is TRBJ2-3; tentatively, D is TRBD1 (6 bases). CDR3 length equals 16 residues. Deletions cut 5 bases from V and 1 base from J, with 16 bases between. Germline V lookup: CDR1 SGHVS, CDR2 FNYEAQ. The CDR3 protein is CASSPSPRGGTDTQYF. The CDR3 DNA is TGTGCCAGCAGCCCTAGCCCCAGGGGCGGCACAGATACGCAGTATTTT.

The chain has TRBV27 and TRBJ1-2, with D tentatively TRBD1 (5 bases). Trimming took 2 bases from V and 2 from J, leaving 6 bases between them. The CDR3 spans 13 residues. The V gene's germline CDR1 is MNHEY and CDR2 SMNVEV (reference sequence). CDR3 DNA: TGTGCCAGCAGTTTACGGGGGAACTATGGCTACACCTTC. It specifies CASSLRGNYGYTF.

The chain joins TRBV18 to TRBJ2-5; TRBD1 might be the D (5 bases). The CDR3 loop spans 13 amino acids. Per the germline V gene, CDR1 is KGHSH and CDR2 is LQKENI. Trimming cost V 5 bases and J 1 base, with 8 bases left between them. DNA of the CDR3: TGTGCCAGCTCAATTGACAGCCAAGAGACCCAGTACTTC. The encoded protein is CASSIDSQETQYF. The full variable domain, in which reference TRBV18 and TRBJ2-5 provide the parts outside the CDR3, is NAGVMQNPRHLVRRRGQEARLRCSPMKGHSHVYWYRQLPEEGLKFMVYLQKENIIDESGMPKERFSAEFPKEGPSILRIQQVVRGDSAAYFCASSIDSQETQYFGPGTRLLVL.

The V and J genes are TRBV7-8 and TRBJ1-1; 7 nucleotides match TRBD1. Germline V gene lookup returns CDR1 SGHVS and CDR2 FQNEAQ. This CDR3 region has 15 residues. Losses at the gene ends were 5 bases for V and 1 base for J; bases not matched to a gene: 7. This chain's CDR3 is CASSPGQVWNTEAFF. In DNA, the CDR3 is TGTGCCAGCAGCCCCGGACAGGTATGGAACACTGAAGCTTTCTTT.

The rearrangement uses TRBV6-6 and TRBJ2-7; maybe TRBD2 (6 bases). The CDR3 covers 14 residues. Per germline, CDR1 MNHNY and CDR2 SVGAGI (reference sequence). V was shortened by 6 bases and J by 3 bases, with 15 bases between the two germline ends. The CDR3 sequence: CASSSGEGLYEQYF. The DNA for the CDR3 is TGTGCCAGCAGCTCGGGAGAGGGGCTCTACGAGCAGTACTTC.

This sequence joins TRBV27 and TRBJ2-1; 8 nucleotides align to TRBD2. Germline trimming cut 10 bases from V and 1 base from J; bases unmatched to any gene: 3. Per germline, CDR1 MNHEY and CDR2 SMNVEV (reference sequence). CDR3 size: 13 residues. CDR3: CATGGVSYNEQFF. The CDR3 DNA is TGTGCCACGGGAGGGGTATCCTACAATGAGCAGTTCTTC.

V gene TRBV10-3 combines with J gene TRBJ2-5; a weak D match, TRBD2 (5 bases). The J call may be mistaken, given a closer DNA end match to TRBJ2-7. Germline V gives CDR1 ENHRY, CDR2 SYGVKD. The CDR3 has 13 residues. CDR3 amino acids: CAISESSGLEQYF. CDR3 DNA: TGTGCCATCAGTGAGTCGAGCGGTCTCGAGCAGTACTTC.

The chain joins TRBV29-1 to TRBJ1-1; TRBD1 is a possible D gene (6 bases). CDR1 and CDR2 (germline): SQVTM, ANQGSEA. The CDR3 has 13 amino acids. Trimming left V 4 bases short and J 4 bases short, with 13 bases between. CDR3 nucleotides: TGCAGCGTTGGCGAGGGGGGTGGCACTGAAGCTTTCTTT. Translating it yields CSVGEGGGTEAFF.

This clone was observed once. The rearrangement uses TRBV5-4 and TRBJ1-2; 9 bases match TRBD1. The V gene's germline CDR1 is SGHNT and CDR2 YYREEE (reference sequence). CDR3 size: 14 residues. Trimming cost V 4 bases and J 4 bases; bases outside gene matches: 5. The CDR3 DNA follows: TGTGCCAGCAGCGGGACAGGGCTAGGCTATGGCTACACCTTC. Translation gives CASSGTGLGYGYTF.

The chain carries TRBV29-1 and TRBJ2-7; 7 nucleotides align to TRBD2. Germline V gives CDR1 SQVTM, CDR2 ANQGSEA. The CDR3 totals 14 residues. V shed 4 bases and J 5 bases; nucleotides not matched to a gene: 11. Here the CDR3 reads CSVAGGSAGNEQYF. DNA for the CDR3: TGCAGCGTTGCCGGGGGGTCAGCGGGAAACGAGCAGTACTTC.

The rearrangement uses TRBV7-9 and TRBJ1-2; 8 nucleotides match TRBD1. Germline V gene lookup returns CDR1 SEHNR and CDR2 FQNEAQ (reference sequence). This CDR3 has 15 amino acids. J was trimmed by 8 bases and V by 1 base; bases with no gene match: 9. The CDR3 spells CASSLDLTGVWGYTF. The CDR3 DNA reads TGTGCCAGCAGCTTAGACTTGACAGGGGTATGGGGCTACACCTTC.